This note documents a single TCR beta chain sequence. This CDR3 comprises 14 residues. Per germline, CDR1 SNHLY and CDR2 FYNNEI. The ends were cut back, 8 bases at V and 4 bases at J, with 17 bases in the middle. In the source study's methods: Amplifying reference gene primers gave estimates of nucleated cell counts. Sequenced by immunoSEQ multiplex PCR; TCRdb stores in-frame clones only, minus some. V and J calls and clone size follow that table, whereas D and trimming were derived from the DNA. The sample lists about 160,000 clones, 80% to 90% seen once, with roughly 3.9% in the top ten. This record belongs to a study of blood T cell repertoires in COVID-19. Looking at the study overall: Acute-phase and convalescent COVID-19 samples originated in the United States, Italy and Spain. PBMCs, B-cell-depleted T cells, or T cells were the source of the cDNA or gDNA that made up the material.

The source is a woman aged 55-70 years who had recovered from COVID-19. The chain joins TRBV2 to TRBJ1-2, with D maybe TRBD1 (6 bases). Specimen: peripheral blood. CDR3: CASQDLQGFYGYTF. CDR3 DNA: TGTGCCAGCCAAGACCTACAGGGATTCTATGGCTACACCTTC.